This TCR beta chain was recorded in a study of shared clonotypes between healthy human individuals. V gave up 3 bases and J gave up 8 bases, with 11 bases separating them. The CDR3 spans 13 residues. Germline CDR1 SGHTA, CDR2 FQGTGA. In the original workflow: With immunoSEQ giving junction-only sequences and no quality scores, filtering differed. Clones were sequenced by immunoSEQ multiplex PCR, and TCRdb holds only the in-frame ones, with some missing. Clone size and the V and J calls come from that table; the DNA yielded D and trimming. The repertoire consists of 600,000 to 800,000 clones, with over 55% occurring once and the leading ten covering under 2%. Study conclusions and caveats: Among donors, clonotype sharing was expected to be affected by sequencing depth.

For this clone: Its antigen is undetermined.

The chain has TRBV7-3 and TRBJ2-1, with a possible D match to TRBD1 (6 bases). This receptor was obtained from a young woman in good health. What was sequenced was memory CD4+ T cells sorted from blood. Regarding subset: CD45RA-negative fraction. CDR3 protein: CASSFKQGHEQFF. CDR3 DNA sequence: TGTGCCAGCAGCTTCAAACAGGGCCATGAGCAGTTCTTC. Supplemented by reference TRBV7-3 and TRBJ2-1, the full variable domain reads GAGVSQTPSNKVTEKGKYVELRCDPISGHTALYWYRQSLGQGPEFLIYFQGTGAADDSGLPNDRFFAVRPEGSVSTLKIQRTERGDSAVYLCASSFKQGHEQFFGPGTRLTVL.